The 22 T cell receptor beta chains given below trace back to one sample, sequenced in a study of blood T cell repertoires in COVID-19 (dated by TCRdb to between 2020 and 2021). To prepare the library, the immunoSEQ multiplex PCR assay was applied. The table comes from immuneACCESS by way of TCRdb, which keeps in-frame sequences with V and J called. Part of the clones is missing from these tables; in studies checked, under half for an unresolved V gene and the rest for unknown reasons. This sample is represented by about 330,000 clones; 87% of them were singletons. Clones ranked in the top ten supply approximately 9.3% of the sample. The source material was peripheral blood. These receptor sequences come from a man aged 25-45 years with COVID-19, enrolled during active disease.

The chain couples TRBV14 to TRBJ1-2; D not certain. Germline V CDR1 and CDR2: SGHDN, FVKESK. Trimming shortened V by 0 bases and J by 7 bases, and 15 bases separated the two germline ends. This CDR3 spans 15 amino acids. CDR3 region: CASSQDLGTIRGYTF. For the CDR3, the DNA is TGTGCCAGCAGCCAAGATCTGGGCACAATCCGTGGCTACACCTTC.

V and J are TRBV7-8 and TRBJ2-3, with 10 bases aligning to TRBD2. There are 18 residues in the CDR3. V lost 5 bases and J lost 0; bases outside the gene matches: 11. Germline CDR1 reads SGHVS; CDR2 reads FQNEAQ. CDR3 bases: TGTGCCAGCAGCCCACAGCCGACTAGCGGGTATAGCACAGATACGCAGTATTTT. Translated, it gives CASSPQPTSGYSTDTQYF.

In DNA, the CDR3 is TGTGCCAGCAGCCCCCGGGCCGGCGGGGGTTACAATGAGCAGTTCTTC. Amino acid sequence: CASSPRAGGGYNEQFF. The chain carries TRBV3-1 (or the pseudogene TRBV3-2) and TRBJ2-1, with 7 bases fitting TRBD2. CDR3 length: 16 amino acids. The germline CDR1 and CDR2 sequences are LGHDT and YNNKEL (reference sequence). Trimming at V came to 4 bases and at J to 4 bases, leaving 10 bases not matched to a gene.

This sequence joins TRBV7-9 and TRBJ1-3; 7 positions match TRBD1. Germline lookup yields CDR1 SEHNR and CDR2 FQNEAQ (reference sequence). There are 15 residues in the CDR3. The V and J ends lost 1 base and 4 bases, in that order; junction bases with no gene match: 4. CDR3 region: CASSLDAGGGNTIYF. The CDR3, as DNA: TGTGCCAGCAGCTTAGATGCAGGGGGAGGAAACACCATATATTTT.

The chain employs TRBV13 and TRBJ2-1, with 7 bases matching TRBD2. V lost 5 bases and J lost 8; bases outside the gene matches: 9. The CDR3 has 14 amino acids. Germline V CDR1 and CDR2: PRHDT, FYEKMQ (reference sequence). In nucleotides, the CDR3 is TGTGCCAGCAGCCCGCGGGAGAGGGGATATGAGCAGTTCTTC. It yields the protein CASSPRERGYEQFF.

This chain links TRBV30 with TRBJ2-7; TRBD2 matches 9 bases. CDR1 is GTSNPN, CDR2 SVGIG, per germline (reference sequence). The CDR3 totals 13 residues. V shed 2 bases and J 3 bases; nucleotides not matched to a gene: 2. This CDR3 is CAWSLSGSYEQYF. CDR3 in DNA: TGTGCCTGGAGTCTTAGCGGGAGCTACGAGCAGTACTTC.

The chain uses TRBV7-9 and TRBJ1-5; D is ambiguous. The V end was cut by 5 bases, the J end by 3 bases, with 17 bases between. CDR3 length: 16 residues. Germline V CDR1 and CDR2: SEHNR, FQNEAQ (reference sequence). The CDR3, as DNA: TGTGCCAGCAGCCCCTTGGGTCTGCTAGACAATCAGCCCCAGCATTTT. Translated, it gives CASSPLGLLDNQPQHF.

The chain uses TRBV5-1 and TRBJ2-3; tentatively, D is TRBD1 (7 bases). Germline V gives CDR1 SGHRS, CDR2 YFSETQ. Trimming removed 1 base from V and 5 bases from J, with 14 bases in between. The CDR3 contains 15 residues. This chain's CDR3 is CASSLRGQGGDTQYF. As DNA, the CDR3 is TGCGCCAGCAGCTTGAGGGGGCAGGGGGGAGATACGCAGTATTTT.

The chain employs TRBV9 and TRBJ2-3; TRBD2 is a possible D gene (5 bases). CDR3 length: 15 amino acids. V was shortened by 0 bases and J by 6 bases, with 14 bases between the two germline ends. Germline V gene data show CDR1 as SGDLS and CDR2 as YYNGEE. The CDR3 spells CASSVGAAIMDTQYF. In nucleotides, the CDR3 is TGTGCCAGCAGCGTAGGAGCGGCTATTATGGATACGCAGTATTTT.

This chain uses TRBV6-5 with TRBJ2-5; 9 positions match TRBD2. The CDR3 runs to 15 residues. Per germline, CDR1 MNHEY and CDR2 SVGAGI. With 8 bases clipped from V and 1 base from J, the junction kept 8 bases outside the gene matches. The CDR3 sequence: CASSRSREGQETQYF. The CDR3 DNA sequence: TGTGCCAGCTCGCGGTCGCGGGAGGGCCAAGAGACCCAGTACTTC.

The V and J genes are TRBV9 and TRBJ1-2, with 10 positions matching TRBD1. Germline trimming cut 0 bases from V and 4 bases from J; bases unmatched to any gene: 6. The CDR3 sequence is 16 residues long. Germline values: CDR1 SGDLS, CDR2 YYNGEE. The CDR3 loop is CASSVGDRGSSYGYTF. CDR3 in DNA: TGTGCCAGCAGCGTAGGGGACAGGGGAAGCTCCTATGGCTACACCTTC.

The genes are TRBV19 and TRBJ2-7, with TRBD1 matching over 9 bases. Germline lookup yields CDR1 LNHDA and CDR2 SQIVND (reference sequence). J gave up 0 bases and V 9 bases, and 9 bases lay outside the gene matches. The CDR3 sequence is 15 residues long. DNA for the CDR3: TGTGCCAGCAATACAGGGGGCTTGAGCTCCTACGAGCAGTACTTC. This sequence encodes CASNTGGLSSYEQYF.

This sequence joins TRBV7-2 and TRBJ2-7; unclear D gene. The CDR3 extends over 14 amino acids. V dropped 0 bases and J dropped 4 bases, with 10 bases sitting between them. CDR1 and CDR2 (germline): SGHTA, FQGNSA. The DNA for the CDR3 is TGTGCCAGCAGCTTAGCGCAGAAAGTTTACGAGCAGTACTTC. Protein sequence: CASSLAQKVYEQYF.

The V call is TRBV5-1, the J call TRBJ2-2; 9 bases match TRBD1. V was pared by 6 bases and J by 3 bases, with 6 bases of the junction left unmatched. Germline V gives CDR1 SGHRS, CDR2 YFSETQ. There are 15 residues in the CDR3. CDR3 sequence: CASKRRTGDTGELFF. In DNA, the CDR3 is TGCGCCAGCAAACGACGGACAGGGGACACCGGGGAGCTGTTTTTT. Supplemented by reference TRBV5-1 and TRBJ2-2, the full variable domain reads KAGVTQTPRYLIKTRGQQVTLSCSPISGHRSVSWYQQTPGQGLQFLFEYFSETQRNKGNFPGRFSGRQFSNSRSEMNVSTLELGDSALYLCASKRRTGDTGELFFGEGSRLTVL.

As to this clone: Additional DNA sequences in this sample encode the identical CDR3. This chain links TRBV6-5 with TRBJ2-7, with 9 bases that match TRBD1. Germline V lookup: CDR1 MNHEY, CDR2 SVGAGI. CDR3 size: 14 residues. V dropped 6 bases and J dropped 2; count of bases not matched to a gene: 5. The CDR3 reads CASRAGTGPYEQYF. DNA of the CDR3: TGTGCCAGCAGAGCCGGGACAGGGCCCTACGAGCAGTACTTC.

V is TRBV7-8 and J is TRBJ1-5; TRBD1 is a possible D gene (6 bases). The CDR3 totals 15 residues. V lost 1 base and J 4 bases, leaving 11 bases between the germline ends. Germline CDR1 and CDR2: SGHVS and FQNEAQ. CDR3: CASSLGRTGNQPQHF. The CDR3 nucleotides read TGTGCCAGCAGCTTAGGGAGAACAGGGAATCAGCCCCAGCATTTT.

The chain links TRBV5-1 to TRBJ2-2, with D perhaps TRBD2 (6 bases). CDR3 size: 17 residues. Trimming took 0 bases from V and 0 from J, leaving 12 bases between them. The V gene's germline CDR1 is SGHRS and CDR2 YFSETQ. CDR3 sequence (DNA): TGCGCCAGCAGCTTGGGCGGGACGGGCGCGAACACCGGGGAGCTGTTTTTT. It yields the protein CASSLGGTGANTGELFF.

V is TRBV16 and J is TRBJ2-3, with D perhaps TRBD2 (5 bases). V lost 4 bases to trimming and J lost 0 bases, with 14 bases between them. This CDR3 comprises 16 residues. Germline V CDR1 and CDR2: KGHSY, FQNENV. The CDR3, as DNA: TGTGCCAGCAGCCCCGAGGTGGGGAGTAGCACAGATACGCAGTATTTT. The encoded protein is CASSPEVGSSTDTQYF. The whole variable domain, remainder taken from reference TRBV16 and TRBJ2-3, is GEEVAQTPKHLVRGEGQKAKLYCAPIKGHSYVFWYQQVLKNEFKFLISFQNENVFDETGMPKERFSAKCLPNSPCSLEIQATKLEDSAVYFCASSPEVGSSTDTQYFGPGTRLTVL.

This clone came up once. J is TRBJ2-3 and V is TRBV7-6; TRBD2 aligns across 12 bases. The CDR3 is made up of 18 amino acids. Per the germline V gene, CDR1 is SGHVS and CDR2 is FNYEAQ. The junction had 7 bases not matched to a gene; V was cut back by 2 bases and J by 1 base. CDR3 nucleotide sequence: TGTGCCAGCAGCTTAATGGCTAGCGGGGGGGCCGGCACAGATACGCAGTATTTT. Protein: CASSLMASGGAGTDTQYF.

This rearrangement joins TRBV6-2 or TRBV6-3 to TRBJ2-7; D ambiguous. This CDR3 has 11 amino acids. Trimming took off 5 bases at V and 2 bases at J, with 4 bases between the two ends. Germline-derived CDR1 and CDR2 are MNHEY and SVGEGT. CDR3 region: CASSSPYEQYF. CDR3 DNA: TGTGCCAGCAGTAGCCCCTACGAGCAGTACTTC.

The V call is TRBV6-1, the J call TRBJ1-2; no definite D call. Germline V lookup: CDR1 MNHNS, CDR2 SASEGT. V was trimmed by 3 bases and J by 4 bases, leaving 9 bases between them. The CDR3 length is 13 residues. CDR3 in amino acids: CASSDGGIYGYTF. The CDR3 nucleotides read TGTGCCAGCAGTGACGGCGGAATCTATGGCTACACCTTC.

This chain joins TRBV29-1 and TRBJ2-7, with TRBD2 identical over 13 bases. The CDR3 covers 14 residues. Looked up from germline, CDR1 is SQVTM and CDR2 is ANQGSEA. J lost 5 bases, V lost 8 bases, and 9 bases had no gene match. DNA of the CDR3: TGCAGCTTCCCACTAGCGGGAGGGTCCGACGAGCAGTACTTC. Its protein is CSFPLAGGSDEQYF.